This T cell receptor (beta chain) was sequenced for a study of shared clonotypes between healthy human individuals. About the research overall: Every donor yielded three CD4 naive, three CD4 memory, two CD8 naive and one CD8 memory plate.

Findings of the study overall: In several donors, around 5.5% of naive CD4 clonotypes appeared in common.

The V and J ends lost 6 bases and 4 bases, in that order; junction bases with no gene match: 9. This CDR3 is built from 15 residues. Germline CDR1 reads ENHRY; CDR2 reads SYGVKD. About this clone: Antigen specificity is unknown.

The sorted-subset replicate PCRs were given 150 to 200 ng DNA, which is around 29,000 T cell genomes. Sequencing was performed with immunoSEQ multiplex PCR; in TCRdb, only in-frame clones are kept and a portion is missing. The data show fewer than 1.8 million clones, around 98.5% seen once. The chain has TRBV10-3 and TRBJ2-1, with 7 bases that match TRBD1. Sequenced sample: naive CD4+ T cells sorted from blood. Subset defined: CD45RA+ positively selected. The receptor's source is a man younger than 40 in good health. The CDR3 DNA sequence: TGTGCCATCAGCTCTCCGGGACAGCTTTACAATGAGCAGTTCTTC. This translates into CAISSPGQLYNEQFF.